This T cell receptor (beta chain) was found in a study of spatial heterogeneity in lung cancer. Study in general: Raw reads showed each unique TCR and UMI combination turning up more than ten times on average.

Time point given: sample taken at primary tumor resection. Germline values: CDR1 ENHRY, CDR2 SYGVKD. The CDR3 contains 16 residues. V was trimmed by 0 bases and J by 3 bases, leaving 15 bases between them. TCRdb processed the 5' RACE reads anew with MiXCR; each CDR3 protein has one entry. The data show about 92,000 distinct CDR3 sequences, approximately 12% seen once. This receptor was taken from a male donor with early-stage non-small cell lung cancer. This chain joins TRBV10-3 and TRBJ2-7, with D perhaps matching TRBD1 (6 bases). The material sequenced was PBMCs, taken at surgery. The CDR3 DNA reads as TGTGCCATCAGTGAGTCGTACGGACAGCCGCTCTACGAGCAGTACTTC. Translation: CAISESYGQPLYEQYF.